This TCR beta chain was sequenced for a study of cytomegalovirus exposure and HLA in healthy donors. On this clone itself: Its antigen is as yet unknown. The junction departs from germline at one end; a sequencing error may be responsible.

General study points: Most TCRs appeared rarely, but some public TCRs recurred in many donors.

PCR employed 60 Vbeta and 13 Jbeta primers. Data came from immunoSEQ multiplex PCR; TCRdb stores just in-frame clones and leaves some out. The repertoire includes 180,000 or so clones, 60% to 85% of them detected once, and 0.65% to 0.85% sits in the top ten. The germline gives CDR1 MDHEN, CDR2 SYDVKM. CDR3 length: 13 residues. These donors counted as nominally healthy when sampled, but unrecorded immune exposures were likely. The source of this sequence is a female donor in good health and CMV-seronegative. V usage is TRBV28 and J usage is TRBJ2-7, with 9 bases matching TRBD1. The sequencing sample was made of PBMCs. The CDR3 region has the DNA TGTGCCAGCAGTTTAGATCGGACAGGGGCGACGAGCTTC. This translates into CASSLDRTGATSF.